A single sample is the source of the 2 T cell receptor beta chains below, sequenced in a study of EBV T-cell therapy then PD-1 blockade in nasopharyngeal carcinoma. The antigens these receptors bind are not known. Measured with immunoSEQ multiplex PCR; TCRdb has only the in-frame clones, and not every one. The sample has some 21,000 clones; approximately 80% are singletons. The treatment denotes: AdE1-LMPpoly-expanded autologous EBV-specific T-cell therapy followed by anti-PD-1 nivolumab. The material was CD8+ T cells from blood, obtained at approximately day 62 from a patient whose treatment included autologous EBV-specific T cells and nivolumab. These receptors were obtained from a man aged 35-49 years with nasopharyngeal carcinoma.

The CDR3 reads CASSLFRDYTF. CDR3 DNA sequence: TGTGCCAGCAGTTTATTTAGGGACTACACCTTC. The J gene is TRBJ1-2, the V gene TRBV12-3 or TRBV12-4; D not resolved. V was shortened by 2 bases and J by 10 bases, with 8 bases between the two germline ends. The CDR3 is 11 residues long.

The gene calls are TRBV6-2 or TRBV6-3 and TRBJ1-1; TRBD1 might be the D (5 bases). V gave up 2 bases and J gave up 3 bases, with 22 bases separating them. Germline CDR1 is MNHEY and CDR2 is SVGEGT. CDR3 length equals 18 residues. The CDR3 region has the DNA TGTGCCAGCAGTTACAGGGTTGGGGGAGCCCGGATGCACACTGAAGCTTTCTTT. Amino acid sequence: CASSYRVGGARMHTEAFF.